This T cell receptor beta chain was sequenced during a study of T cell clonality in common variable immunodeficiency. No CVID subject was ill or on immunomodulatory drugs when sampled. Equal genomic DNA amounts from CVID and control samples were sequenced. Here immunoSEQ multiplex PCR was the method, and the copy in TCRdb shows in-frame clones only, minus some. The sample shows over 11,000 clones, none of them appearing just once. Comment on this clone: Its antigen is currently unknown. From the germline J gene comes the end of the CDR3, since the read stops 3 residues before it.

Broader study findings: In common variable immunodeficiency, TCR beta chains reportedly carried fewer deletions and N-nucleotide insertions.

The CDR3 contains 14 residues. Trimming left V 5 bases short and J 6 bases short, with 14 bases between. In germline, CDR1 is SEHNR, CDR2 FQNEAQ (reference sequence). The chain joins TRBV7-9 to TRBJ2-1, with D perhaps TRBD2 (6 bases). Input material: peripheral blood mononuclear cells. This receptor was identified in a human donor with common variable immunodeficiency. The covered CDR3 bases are TGTGCCAGCAGCCCATTAGCGGCCCTCAATGAG. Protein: CASSPLAALNE. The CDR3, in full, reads CASSPLAALNEQFF.